Listed below are T cell receptor beta chains from one sample, sequenced in a study of vaccination and CD4 T cells after COVID-19. TCRdb re-derived calls from the PCR reads in MiXCR, one entry per CDR3 protein. The sample has 26,000 or so distinct CDR3 sequences; about 50% are singletons. The sample was CD4+ T cells from blood, taken about 7 months after SARS-CoV-2 vaccination. Receptors were obtained from a human donor who had recovered from COVID-19. CDR3s include the opening cysteine and the closing phenylalanine or tryptophan. A D gene is named only where the DNA matches it firmly. Clone size appears in some rows only: once, few, many, or a class for an expanded clone.

-,TRBV20-1,TRBJ1-5,-,CSASFSGRGYSNQPQHF,TGCAGTGCTAGTTTTTCGGGTCGTGGATATAGCAATCAGCCCCAGCATTTT
TRBD2,TRBV20-1,TRBJ2-5,few,CSASGYGLAGQETQYF,TGCAGTGCTAGTGGATACGGACTAGCGGGACAAGAGACCCAGTACTTC
-,TRBV15,TRBJ1-1,few,CATSRGGADVTEAFF,TGTGCCACCAGCAGAGGCGGGGCTGATGTCACTGAAGCTTTCTTT
-,TRBV21-1,TRBJ1-5,few,CASSKASLLNQPQHF,TGTGCCAGCAGCAAAGCCAGTCTCCTCAATCAGCCCCAGCATTTT
-,TRBV28,TRBJ2-1,-,CASSLRALSEQFF,TGTGCCAGCAGTTTACGGGCTCTAAGTGAGCAGTTCTTC
-,TRBV20-1,TRBJ1-2,-,CSASSLGGGHGYTF,TGCAGTGCTAGCAGCTTGGGGGGCGGGCATGGTTACACCTTC
TRBD2,TRBV7-9,TRBJ2-3,once,CASSNRDYSDTQYF,TGTGCCAGCAGCAACCGGGACTACAGCGATACGCAGTATTTT
-,TRBV6-2/TRBV6-3,TRBJ2-3,-,CASSYRETDTQYF,TGTGCCAGCAGTTACCGGGAGACAGATACGCAGTATTTT
-,TRBV2,TRBJ1-1,-,CASSPDNTEAFF,TGTGCCAGCAGTCCCGATAACACTGAAGCTTTCTTT
-,TRBV20-1,TRBJ2-5,-,CSAQTDDQETQYF,TGCAGTGCTCAGACAGACGACCAAGAGACCCAGTACTTC
-,TRBV20-1,TRBJ1-1,few,CSAGWGTEAFF,TGCAGTGCTGGATGGGGGACTGAAGCTTTCTTT
TRBD2,TRBV5-4,TRBJ2-7,-,CASSREGSGTYEQYF,TGTGCCAGCAGCAGGGAGGGTAGCGGAACCTACGAGCAGTACTTC
TRBD2,TRBV28,TRBJ2-4,-,CASSPPTSGIAKNIQYF,TGTGCCAGCAGTCCACCGACTAGCGGGATTGCCAAAAACATTCAGTACTTC
TRBD1,TRBV15,TRBJ2-2,few,CATGQGSPGELFF,TGTGCCACTGGACAGGGTTCCCCCGGGGAGCTGTTTTTT
-,TRBV27,TRBJ2-5,-,CASSRLLQETQYF,TGTGCCAGCAGTCGCCTCCTCCAAGAGACCCAGTACTTC
TRBD2,TRBV7-2,TRBJ2-3,-,CASSLVSSGDTQYF,TGTGCCAGCAGCTTAGTTTCTAGCGGAGATACGCAGTATTTT
TRBD1,TRBV28,TRBJ2-2,-,CAEGGTGTGELFF,TGTGCCGAGGGCGGGACAGGCACCGGGGAGCTGTTTTTT
-,TRBV20-1,TRBJ1-6,-,CSASEDRSSYNSPLHF,TGCAGTGCTAGTGAAGACAGGAGCTCCTATAATTCACCCCTCCACTTT
TRBD2,TRBV29-1,TRBJ2-5,-,CSARDGLVVPQYF,TGCAGCGCTAGAGACGGACTAGTGGTCCCCCAGTACTTC
-,TRBV6-5,TRBJ1-1,-,CASSYGWTPGGVNTEAFF,TGTGCCAGCAGTTACGGATGGACACCCGGGGGGGTGAACACTGAAGCTTTCTTT
TRBD1,TRBV7-6,TRBJ2-1,-,CASSQGQALNNEQFF,TGTGCCAGCAGCCAGGGACAGGCGCTGAACAATGAGCAGTTCTTC
-,TRBV15,TRBJ2-1,-,CATSRVGADPYNEQFF,TGTGCCACCAGCAGAGTAGGGGCGGACCCGTACAATGAGCAGTTCTTC